The source of this T cell receptor (beta chain) is a study of early T cells in non-severe SARS-CoV-2 infection. Study details: With bulk RNA from unsorted whole blood as input, sequencing yielded unpaired chains. Study outcomes and limitations: Anti-spike CD8 responses were favored in VDJdb matching, and private and CD4 specificities were missed.

This clonotype was seen at least ten times. Antigen unknown. The protocol attached unique molecular identifiers to individual cDNA molecules. TCRdb reprocessed the 5' RACE reads with MiXCR, giving one entry per CDR3 protein. This sample has 15,000 to 20,000 distinct CDR3 sequences, with about 6% found just once. Per the germline V gene, CDR1 is SGHTS and CDR2 is YDEGEE. The CDR3 totals 17 residues. The germline V and J ends were trimmed by 0 bases and 2 bases, with 16 bases remaining between them. The rearrangement links TRBV5-8 to TRBJ2-3; D unresolved. This clonotype was obtained from an adult who was a healthcare worker with PCR-confirmed SARS-CoV-2 infection or an uninfected control (not recorded which). Sequences were derived from whole blood, sampled at baseline. CDR3 amino acids: CASSLATAHLFTDTQYF. CDR3 sequence (DNA): TGTGCCAGCAGCTTGGCGACTGCTCACCTCTTCACAGATACGCAGTATTTT.